A single sample is the source of the 32 T cell receptor beta chains below, sequenced in a study of blood T cell repertoires in COVID-19. Profiling relied on immunoSEQ multiplex PCR, and the TCRdb table lists in-frame clones only, not all of them. The sample contains 200,000 to 250,000 clones, about four fifths of which appear only once. Material: peripheral blood. These receptors were taken from a woman of 80 years or more with acute or convalescent COVID-19.

This chain joins TRBV5-1 and TRBJ2-3; D might be TRBD1 (5 bases). The CDR3 is 15 amino acids. The ends were cut back, 4 bases at V and 1 base at J, with 13 bases in the middle. Germline assignment: CDR1 SGHRS and CDR2 YFSETQ. This chain's CDR3 is CASSLGVRGTDTQYF. In DNA form, the CDR3 reads TGCGCCAGCAGCCTAGGGGTGAGAGGCACAGATACGCAGTATTTT.

This chain joins TRBV15 and TRBJ1-2, with TRBD1 identical over 7 bases. The junction had 14 bases not matched to a gene; V was cut back by 5 bases and J by 5 bases. The CDR3 has 16 amino acids. Per germline, CDR1 LNHNV and CDR2 YYDKDF (reference sequence). DNA for the CDR3: TGTGCCACCAGCGCCAAATGGGGCAGGGGGGTGTATGGCTACACCTTC. Its protein product is CATSAKWGRGVYGYTF.

The chain employs TRBV7-9 and TRBJ2-1; 10 bases are shared with TRBD1. V shed 5 bases, J shed 4 bases, and the junction held 5 bases outside the gene matches. This CDR3 is 15 amino acids long. CDR1 and CDR2 from the germline V gene are SEHNR and FQNEAQ (reference sequence). CDR3 loop: CASSLGQGEYNEQFF. For the CDR3, the DNA is TGTGCCAGCAGCCTTGGACAGGGGGAATACAATGAGCAGTTCTTC.

V usage is TRBV18 and J usage is TRBJ1-2; TRBD1 matches at 8 bases. The CDR3 is 14 amino acids. CDR1 and CDR2 (germline): KGHSH, LQKENI. Germline trimming cut 3 bases from V and 7 bases from J; bases unmatched to any gene: 7. The CDR3 protein is CASSPAGQEVGYTF. CDR3 in DNA: TGTGCCAGCTCACCTGCGGGACAGGAGGTTGGCTACACCTTC.

This clone was seen more than once but under ten times. The sample contains more than one DNA sequence encoding this CDR3. The chain carries TRBV20-1 and TRBJ2-1; TRBD1 aligns across 8 bases. V shed 6 bases, J shed 10 bases, and the junction held 5 bases outside the gene matches. There are 11 residues in the CDR3. Per germline, CDR1 DFQATT and CDR2 SNEGSKA (reference sequence). CDR3 DNA sequence: TGCAGTGCGCGACCAGGGGGCGAGCAGTTCTTC. As protein: CSARPGGEQFF.

The chain is built from TRBV7-9 and TRBJ1-1, with 7 nucleotides matching TRBD1. CDR1 and CDR2 from the germline V gene are SEHNR and FQNEAQ (reference sequence). The CDR3 sequence is 14 residues long. After removal of 5 bases from V and 0 bases from J, the junction contained 3 bases not matched to a gene. CDR3 in DNA: TGTGCCAGCAGCCTACAGGGGCTGAACACTGAAGCTTTCTTT. As protein: CASSLQGLNTEAFF. Complete variable domain (other parts from reference TRBV7-9 and TRBJ1-1): DTGVSQNPRHKITKRGQNVTFRCDPISEHNRLYWYRQTLGQGPEFLTYFQNEAQLEKSRLLSDRFSAERPKGSFSTLEIQRTEQGDSAMYLCASSLQGLNTEAFFGQGTRLTVV.

The genes are TRBV2 and TRBJ1-2; 10 bases fit TRBD1. Germline V CDR1 and CDR2: SNHLY, FYNNEI. The CDR3 is 14 amino acids. The V and J ends lost 7 bases and 5 bases, in that order; junction bases with no gene match: 7. The CDR3: CASTTRQGAYGYTF. CDR3 sequence (DNA): TGTGCCAGCACTACCAGACAGGGGGCGTATGGCTACACCTTC.

The chain uses TRBV11-3 and TRBJ2-7; tentatively, D is TRBD1 (7 bases). Trimming took off 5 bases at V and 6 bases at J, with 14 bases between the two ends. From germline, CDR1 is SGHNT and CDR2 YENEEA. The CDR3 totals 13 residues. This chain's CDR3 is CASSPGQGGEQYF. The CDR3 DNA reads TGTGCCAGCAGCCCTGGGCAGGGGGGCGAGCAGTACTTC.

This chain connects TRBV5-1 to TRBJ2-1; 8 nucleotides match TRBD2. Germline lookup yields CDR1 SGHRS and CDR2 YFSETQ. The CDR3 extends over 16 amino acids. The V and J ends lost 1 base and 9 bases, in that order; junction bases with no gene match: 12. CDR3 region: CASSLTSAGLAVEQFF. Here the CDR3 DNA reads TGCGCCAGCAGCTTGACCTCGGCAGGACTAGCAGTTGAGCAGTTCTTC. The full variable domain, rest sourced from reference TRBV5-1 and TRBJ2-1, is KAGVTQTPRYLIKTRGQQVTLSCSPISGHRSVSWYQQTPGQGLQFLFEYFSETQRNKGNFPGRFSGRQFSNSRSEMNVSTLELGDSALYLCASSLTSAGLAVEQFFGPGTRLTVL.

The chain is built from TRBV4-1 and TRBJ1-3; D is ambiguous. V lost 5 bases to trimming and J lost 0 bases, with 11 bases between them. The CDR3 is 15 residues long. Germline CDR1 is MGHRA and CDR2 is YSYEKL. CDR3 in amino acids: CASSAPRGSGNTIYF. CDR3 DNA sequence: TGCGCCAGCAGCGCCCCGCGGGGCTCTGGAAACACCATATATTTT.

V gene TRBV11-3 combines with J gene TRBJ2-1; 7 positions agree with TRBD2. The CDR3 sequence is 14 residues long. CDR1 and CDR2 (germline): SGHNT, YENEEA. Trimming at V came to 7 bases and at J to 5 bases, leaving 8 bases not matched to a gene. CDR3 in DNA: TGTGCCAGCACCCTAGTGGGACTACACAATGAGCAGTTCTTC. This encodes CASTLVGLHNEQFF.

The chain carries TRBV9 and TRBJ2-7; 12 nucleotides agree with TRBD2. V lost 5 bases, J lost 3 bases, and 6 bases stayed unmatched. The CDR3 contains 15 residues. The germline gives CDR1 SGDLS, CDR2 YYNGEE. CDR3 loop: CASRPTSGGFYEQYF. CDR3 sequence (DNA): TGTGCCAGCAGACCTACTAGCGGGGGGTTCTACGAGCAGTACTTC.

This sequence joins TRBV27 and TRBJ1-4; the D gene is possibly TRBD1 (5 bases). The CDR3 totals 16 residues. V gave up 0 bases and J gave up 0 bases, with 8 bases separating them. Germline assignment: CDR1 MNHEY and CDR2 SMNVEV (reference sequence). CDR3 DNA: TGTGCCAGCAGTTTATCTAACAGGCCAACTAATGAAAAACTGTTTTTT. It encodes CASSLSNRPTNEKLFF.

V is TRBV29-1 and J is TRBJ1-1, with D possibly being TRBD1 (5 bases). This CDR3 spans 11 amino acids. CDR1 is SQVTM and CDR2 is ANQGSEA in the germline V gene. V was trimmed by 5 bases and J by 1 base, leaving 5 bases between them. As DNA, the CDR3 is TGCAGCGTTCAGGGGAACACTGAAGCTTTCTTT. Translation gives CSVQGNTEAFF.

The chain has TRBV28 and TRBJ2-1; 8 positions agree with TRBD1. The germline V gene encodes CDR1 MDHEN and CDR2 SYDVKM. This CDR3 comprises 16 residues. V shed 3 bases and J 6 bases; nucleotides not matched to a gene: 10. CDR3 in amino acids: CASSLPGQGSINEQFF. The CDR3 region has the DNA TGTGCCAGCAGTTTGCCCGGACAGGGTTCGATCAATGAGCAGTTCTTC.

The chain carries TRBV4-1 and TRBJ1-4, with D unclear. The V and J ends lost 0 bases and 8 bases respectively, with 10 bases between them. This CDR3 region has 14 residues. Germline V gives CDR1 MGHRA, CDR2 YSYEKL. The CDR3 nucleotides are TGCGCCAGCAGCCAAGACCCGACTGGGGAAAAACTGTTTTTT. This sequence encodes CASSQDPTGEKLFF.

J is TRBJ1-3 and V is TRBV6-2 or TRBV6-3; no clear D gene. The CDR3 contains 15 residues. Looked up from germline, CDR1 is MNHEY and CDR2 is SVGEGT. Between the trimmed V and J ends, which lost 6 bases and 0 bases, there was a span of 12 bases. The CDR3 sequence is CASSPLVDSGNTIYF. CDR3 coding DNA: TGTGCCAGCAGCCCCCTAGTCGACTCTGGAAACACCATATATTTT.

The rearrangement links TRBV5-1 to TRBJ2-3; 13 nucleotides agree with TRBD2. CDR3 length: 19 residues. Trimming took 1 base from V and 2 from J; bases not matched to a gene: 10. The V gene's germline CDR1 is SGHRS and CDR2 YFSETQ. DNA for the CDR3: TGCGCCAGCAGCTTGCGTGGTACTAGCGGGGGGGCTAACACAGATACGCAGTATTTT. Its translation: CASSLRGTSGGANTDTQYF. Supplemented by reference TRBV5-1 and TRBJ2-3, the full variable domain reads KAGVTQTPRYLIKTRGQQVTLSCSPISGHRSVSWYQQTPGQGLQFLFEYFSETQRNKGNFPGRFSGRQFSNSRSEMNVSTLELGDSALYLCASSLRGTSGGANTDTQYFGPGTRLTVL.

V is TRBV28 and J is TRBJ1-6; D not resolved. Germline-derived CDR1 and CDR2 are MDHEN and SYDVKM. The CDR3 has 13 residues. Trimming removed 1 base from V and 7 bases from J, with 5 bases in between. The CDR3 DNA reads as TGTGCCAGCAGTTTATTAGAGAATTCACCCCTCCACTTT. Encoded protein: CASSLLENSPLHF.

V usage is TRBV10-3 and J usage is TRBJ1-4; D possibly corresponds to TRBD1 (6 bases). CDR3 length: 14 residues. The V end was cut by 3 bases, the J end by 8 bases, with 13 bases between. The germline CDR1 and CDR2 sequences are ENHRY and SYGVKD. The CDR3 region has the DNA TGTGCCATCAGTGATTCAGGGGATGGGGAAAAACTGTTTTTT. Protein sequence: CAISDSGDGEKLFF.

This chain uses TRBV7-2 with TRBJ2-7, with 9 bases that match TRBD1. After removal of 1 base from V and 3 bases from J, the junction contained 7 bases not matched to a gene. The CDR3 covers 16 residues. Germline assignment: CDR1 SGHTA and CDR2 FQGNSA. The CDR3 DNA reads TGTGCCAGCAGCTTAGTACAGGGGGCGATCGGCTACGAGCAGTACTTC. Its translation: CASSLVQGAIGYEQYF.

The J gene is TRBJ1-1, the V gene TRBV19; D ambiguous. CDR3 length: 13 residues. Germline loops: CDR1 LNHDA, CDR2 SQIVND (reference sequence). V was clipped by 1 base and J by 4 bases, with 7 bases between them. The CDR3 region has the DNA TGTGCCAGTAGTATAGTTGGGAGCACTGAAGCTTTCTTT. It translates to CASSIVGSTEAFF.

The chain combines TRBV19 with TRBJ2-3; 9 nucleotides line up with TRBD2. Trimming at V came to 7 bases and at J to 1 base, leaving 3 bases not matched to a gene. Germline CDR1 reads LNHDA; CDR2 reads SQIVND (reference sequence). CDR3 length equals 14 residues. The CDR3 DNA reads TGTGCCAGTAACGCGGGGGGGGGCACAGATACGCAGTATTTT. It specifies CASNAGGGTDTQYF.

As concerns this clone: Distinct nucleotide sequences in the sample also encode this CDR3. The gene calls are TRBV2 and TRBJ1-5; tentatively, D is TRBD1 (5 bases). The CDR3 has 14 amino acids. The ends were cut back, 0 bases at V and 2 bases at J, with 5 bases in the middle. From germline, CDR1 is SNHLY and CDR2 FYNNEI. CDR3 amino acids: CASSEAGGNQPQHF. In DNA form, the CDR3 reads TGTGCCAGCAGTGAAGCAGGGGGCAATCAGCCCCAGCATTTT.

This chain joins TRBV27 and TRBJ1-2; D is ambiguous. This CDR3 spans 13 amino acids. Germline CDR1 and CDR2: MNHEY and SMNVEV (reference sequence). With 3 bases removed from V and 7 bases from J, the gap between germline ends came to 12 bases. The CDR3 loop is CASSFDRRGGYTF. The CDR3 DNA sequence: TGTGCCAGCAGTTTCGACCGGCGGGGTGGCTACACCTTC.

The J gene is TRBJ1-4, the V gene TRBV30, with D possibly being TRBD1 (5 bases). Trimming cost V 1 base and J 7 bases, with 16 bases left between them. Germline V gene sequence: CDR1 GTSNPN, CDR2 SVGIG (reference sequence). The CDR3 consists of 15 residues. CDR3 nucleotides: TGTGCCTGGAGTGGGGTCGGGCAGGGAGGTGAAAAACTGTTTTTT. Translation gives CAWSGVGQGGEKLFF.

The V gene is TRBV29-1, the J gene TRBJ2-5, with 10 bases lining up with TRBD2. The CDR3 runs 13 residues. V was clipped by 4 bases and J by 4 bases; unmatched bases: 3. CDR1 is SQVTM, CDR2 ANQGSEA, per germline. The CDR3 DNA reads TGCAGCGTTGGAACTAGCGGGGCAGAGACCCAGTACTTC. Translation gives CSVGTSGAETQYF.

The rearrangement joins TRBV7-2 to TRBJ1-3; no firm D call. Trimming left V 5 bases short and J 0 bases short, with 8 bases between. The length of the CDR3 is 14 residues. Germline lookup yields CDR1 SGHTA and CDR2 FQGNSA. The CDR3 is CASSGGASGNTIYF. The CDR3 DNA reads as TGTGCCAGCAGCGGTGGAGCCTCTGGAAACACCATATATTTT.

The J gene is TRBJ2-3, the V gene TRBV4-1, with D perhaps matching TRBD2 (6 bases). The CDR3 contains 17 residues. Trimming shortened V by 0 bases and J by 0 bases, and 13 bases separated the two germline ends. Germline CDR1 reads MGHRA; CDR2 reads YSYEKL. CDR3 DNA sequence: TGCGCCAGCAGCCAAGAGGGGTCTCGGGGGAGCACAGATACGCAGTATTTT. The encoded protein is CASSQEGSRGSTDTQYF.

The gene calls are TRBV7-2 and TRBJ2-5; TRBD1 might be the D (6 bases). V lost 6 bases and J lost 1, with 9 bases in between. The CDR3 totals 13 residues. Germline assignment: CDR1 SGHTA and CDR2 FQGNSA. The CDR3 sequence is CASSQTGQETQYF. CDR3 in DNA: TGTGCCAGCAGTCAGACAGGCCAAGAGACCCAGTACTTC.

The chain's CDR3 is CASSEERGITDTQYF. The CDR3 coding sequence is TGTGCCAGCAGTGAAGAGAGGGGGATCACAGATACGCAGTATTTT. The chain links TRBV6-1 to TRBJ2-3; D might be TRBD1 (6 bases). Per the germline V gene, CDR1 is MNHNS and CDR2 is SASEGT. Trimming left V 1 base short and J 2 bases short, with 10 bases between. This CDR3 is built from 15 residues.

This chain connects TRBV5-1 to TRBJ1-1; perhaps TRBD1 as D (6 bases). Trimming took 8 bases from V and 1 from J, leaving 12 bases between them. Per germline, CDR1 SGHRS and CDR2 YFSETQ. The CDR3 length is 13 residues. The CDR3 is CASRQDPNTEAFF. The DNA of the CDR3 is TGCGCCAGTAGACAGGACCCGAACACTGAAGCTTTCTTT.